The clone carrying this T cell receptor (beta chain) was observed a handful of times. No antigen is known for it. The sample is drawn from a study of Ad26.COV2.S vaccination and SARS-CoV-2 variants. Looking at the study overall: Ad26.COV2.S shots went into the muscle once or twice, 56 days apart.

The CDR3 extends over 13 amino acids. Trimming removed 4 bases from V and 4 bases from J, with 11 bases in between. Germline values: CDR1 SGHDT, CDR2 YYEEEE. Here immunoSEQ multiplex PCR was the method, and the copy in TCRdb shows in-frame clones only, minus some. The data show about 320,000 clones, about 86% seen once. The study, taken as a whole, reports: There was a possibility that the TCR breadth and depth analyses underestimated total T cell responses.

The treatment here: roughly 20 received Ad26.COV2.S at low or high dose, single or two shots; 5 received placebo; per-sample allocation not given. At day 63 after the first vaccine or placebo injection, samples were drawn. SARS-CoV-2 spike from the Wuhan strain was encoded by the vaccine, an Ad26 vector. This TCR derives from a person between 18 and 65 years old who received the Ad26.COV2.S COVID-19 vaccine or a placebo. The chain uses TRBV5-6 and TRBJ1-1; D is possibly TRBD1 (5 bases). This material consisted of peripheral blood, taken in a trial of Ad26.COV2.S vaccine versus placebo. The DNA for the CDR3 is TGTGCCAGCAGCGTGCAGGGTGGCACTGAAGCTTTCTTT. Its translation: CASSVQGGTEAFF.